The text below deals with one T cell receptor beta chain. The antigen is not known. A much larger clone is a single base away; this may be a read error. The data were obtained in a study of CD8+CD57+ T cells in acquired aplastic anemia. Across the study: The sorted CD4+ and CD8+ cells yielded an average approximately 3.3 ug of DNA. As sequenced from healthy donors, CD4+ cells averaged roughly 11 million reads. Whole-study findings and limits: Controls and patients did not differ significantly in CD8+ Simpson's diversity. Both patients and controls carried the same twenty-nine CD8+ CDR3 sequences.

TCR beta VDJ and CDR3 profiles were obtained from a genomic DNA template. TCRdb analysed the reads with MiXCR anew, one entry per CDR3 protein. The sample shows about 160,000 distinct CDR3 sequences, roughly 48% of them seen only once. The CDR3 spans 17 residues. The V end was cut by 5 bases, the J end by 10 bases, with 27 bases between. The V gene's germline CDR1 is SGHAT and CDR2 FQDESV (reference sequence). The V gene is TRBV11-1, the J gene TRBJ2-1, with D possibly TRBD2 on 7 matching bases. The TCR comes from a human donor in good health. The specimen sequenced was sorted CD4+, CD8+, or CD8+CD57+ T cells (not recorded which) from PBMCs. The CDR3 reads CASSTKGVGGGAYEQFF. CDR3 coding DNA: TGTGCCAGCAGCACCAAGGGGGTTGGCGGGGGTGCCTACGAGCAGTTCTTC.